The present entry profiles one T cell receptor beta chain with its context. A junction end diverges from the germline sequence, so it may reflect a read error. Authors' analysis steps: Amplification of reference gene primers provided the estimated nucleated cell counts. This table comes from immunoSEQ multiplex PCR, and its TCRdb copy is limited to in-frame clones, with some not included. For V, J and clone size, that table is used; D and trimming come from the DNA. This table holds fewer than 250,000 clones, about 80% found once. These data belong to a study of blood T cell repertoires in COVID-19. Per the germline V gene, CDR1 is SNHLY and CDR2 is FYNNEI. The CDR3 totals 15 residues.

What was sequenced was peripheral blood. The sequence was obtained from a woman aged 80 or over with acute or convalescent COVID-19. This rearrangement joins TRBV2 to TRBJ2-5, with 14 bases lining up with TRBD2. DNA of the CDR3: TGTGCCAGCAGGGAAGGACTAGCGGGGGGCGCGACCCAGTACTTC. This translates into CASREGLAGGATQYF.